The next 16 T cell receptor beta chains were all read from a single sample in a study of neoadjuvant anti-PD-1 for oral cavity cancer. The data were produced by immunoSEQ multiplex PCR, yet TCRdb's version contains in-frame clones alone and is incomplete. The sample yields 70,000 to 95,000 clones, around 80% seen once. Sequences were derived from PBMCs, sampled before nivolumab (anti-PD-1) treatment. The origin of the receptors is a person aged 35 to 85 with oral cavity squamous cell carcinoma.

This clone was detected once. V gene TRBV7-9 combines with J gene TRBJ2-2, with D perhaps TRBD2 (5 bases). The CDR3 covers 16 residues. V was clipped by 3 bases and J by 5 bases, with 16 bases between them. Germline V gene data show CDR1 as SEHNR and CDR2 as FQNEAQ (reference sequence). CDR3 region: CASSFARGLSTGELFF. The CDR3 coding sequence is TGTGCCAGCAGCTTTGCCCGCGGACTCTCGACCGGGGAGCTGTTTTTT.

The V gene is TRBV30, the J gene TRBJ2-7; D not resolved. The V end was cut by 3 bases, the J end by 1 base, with 7 bases between. The CDR3 consists of 12 residues. The V gene's germline CDR1 is GTSNPN and CDR2 SVGIG (reference sequence). DNA for the CDR3: TGTGCCTGGAGCCTACAGTCCTACGAGCAGTACTTC. Residues: CAWSLQSYEQYF.

This clone came up once. The chain has TRBV6-5 and TRBJ1-1; possible D gene TRBD1, 5 bases. V was shortened by 5 bases and J by 0 bases, with 10 bases between the two germline ends. The germline CDR1 and CDR2 sequences are MNHEY and SVGAGI. The CDR3 loop spans 14 amino acids. CDR3 sequence (DNA): TGTGCCAGCAGTGCCACAGGAGTGAACACTGAAGCTTTCTTT. The encoded protein is CASSATGVNTEAFF.

The V and J genes are TRBV7-6 and TRBJ2-7; perhaps TRBD2 as D (5 bases). Germline CDR1 and CDR2: SGHVS and FNYEAQ. V dropped 1 base and J dropped 3 bases, with 10 bases sitting between them. The CDR3 runs to 14 residues. For the CDR3, the DNA is TGTGCCAGCAGCTTAGGCGGGCTAAACTACGAGCAGTACTTC. Its protein product is CASSLGGLNYEQYF.

The V gene is TRBV25-1, the J gene TRBJ1-2; D remains ambiguous. V lost 7 bases to trimming and J lost 6 bases, with 12 bases between them. CDR3 size: 12 residues. The germline gives CDR1 MGHDK, CDR2 SYGVNS. Written as DNA, the CDR3 is TGTGCCAGCAATTGGGGTGGAAATGGCTACACCTTC. Its protein is CASNWGGNGYTF.

The chain carries TRBV7-9 and TRBJ1-1; D remains unclear. CDR3 size: 13 residues. V was pared by 5 bases and J by 1 base, with 8 bases between. CDR1 is SEHNR and CDR2 is FQNEAQ in the germline V gene (reference sequence). The CDR3 nucleotides are TGTGCCAGCAGCCAAGCACCGAACACTGAAGCTTTCTTT. Translating it yields CASSQAPNTEAFF.

The V gene is TRBV6-5, the J gene TRBJ1-2; no reliable D call. CDR3 length equals 14 residues. Trimming cost V 5 bases and J 5 bases, with 15 bases left between them. Per germline, CDR1 MNHEY and CDR2 SVGAGI. CDR3 in amino acids: CASSRYGSIYGYTF. DNA for the CDR3: TGTGCCAGCAGTCGTTACGGGAGCATTTATGGCTACACCTTC.

The J gene is TRBJ1-4, the V gene TRBV2; 7 bases match TRBD1. From germline, CDR1 is SNHLY and CDR2 FYNNEI. The CDR3 has 14 residues. V trimming: 5 bases; J trimming: 6 bases; junction bases outside the gene matches: 6. CDR3 residues: CASSSGQRYEKLFF. Written as DNA, the CDR3 is TGTGCCAGCAGTTCGGGACAGCGCTATGAAAAACTGTTTTTT.

The chain couples TRBV2 to TRBJ1-1, with D unresolved. The germline V and J ends were trimmed by 6 bases and 4 bases, with 6 bases remaining between them. The CDR3 consists of 11 residues. Germline V gene sequence: CDR1 SNHLY, CDR2 FYNNEI. CDR3 in DNA: TGTGCCAGCAGGGGTGGCACTGAAGCTTTCTTT. As protein: CASRGGTEAFF.

This clone was seen once. The chain carries TRBV6-5 and TRBJ2-1, with a possible D match to TRBD2 (5 bases). CDR3 length: 13 amino acids. Germline CDR1 is MNHEY and CDR2 is SVGAGI. The V end lost 4 bases, the J end lost 5 bases, and 9 bases lay between the germline ends. The DNA for the CDR3 is TGTGCCAGCAGTTGGTCTAGCAACAATGAGCAGTTCTTC. As protein: CASSWSSNNEQFF.

In its sample, this clone was seen once. This chain uses TRBV16 with TRBJ2-5; D call uncertain. The length of the CDR3 is 15 residues. V was clipped by 0 bases and J by 2 bases, with 10 bases between them. Germline CDR1 is KGHSY and CDR2 is FQNENV. CDR3 residues: CASSQSRGGQETQYF. CDR3 DNA: TGTGCCAGCAGCCAATCGCGCGGTGGGCAAGAGACCCAGTACTTC.

The V and J genes are TRBV6-1 and TRBJ2-1, with D perhaps TRBD1 or TRBD2 (7 bases each). V lost 8 bases and J 3 bases, leaving 17 bases between the germline ends. Germline CDR1 is MNHNS and CDR2 is SASEGT. The length of the CDR3 is 15 residues. The CDR3 region is CASGGEGGVYNEQFF. The CDR3, as DNA: TGTGCCAGCGGGGGGGAAGGGGGCGTCTACAATGAGCAGTTCTTC.

This chain joins TRBV5-1 and TRBJ2-7; 10 positions match TRBD2. Losses at the gene ends were 2 bases for V and 4 bases for J; bases not matched to a gene: 3. The CDR3 runs to 14 residues. The germline V gene encodes CDR1 SGHRS and CDR2 YFSETQ. The CDR3 sequence: CASSLTSGIYEQYF. CDR3 nucleotide sequence: TGCGCCAGCAGCTTAACTAGCGGGATTTACGAGCAGTACTTC.

The chain links TRBV19 to TRBJ1-1; D is unclear. V lost 5 bases, J lost 1 base, and 20 bases lay in between. The CDR3 totals 17 residues. Germline V gives CDR1 LNHDA, CDR2 SQIVND (reference sequence). CDR3 coding DNA: TGTGCCAGTAGTGGCGGGCAGAGGAAGTTGGGGAACACTGAAGCTTTCTTT. Protein product: CASSGGQRKLGNTEAFF.

J is TRBJ2-7 and V is TRBV7-2; no reliable D call. The V end was cut by 2 bases, the J end by 1 base, with 6 bases between. Germline loops: CDR1 SGHTA, CDR2 FQGNSA. This CDR3 contains 13 residues. Here the CDR3 reads CASSLSRSYEQYF. CDR3 sequence (DNA): TGTGCCAGCAGCTTAAGCAGATCCTACGAGCAGTACTTC.

This clone was seen a single time. The chain joins TRBV30 to TRBJ2-7, with D unclear. Germline lookup yields CDR1 GTSNPN and CDR2 SVGIG (reference sequence). The CDR3 has 16 amino acids. V lost 2 bases to trimming and J lost 0 bases, with 17 bases between them. CDR3 nucleotides: TGTGCCTGGAGTCTGCTATCTACCCCTGGCTCCTACGAGCAGTACTTC. Its protein product is CAWSLLSTPGSYEQYF.